This T cell receptor beta chain was recovered during a study of Graves' ophthalmopathy and Graves' hyperthyroidism. This clonotype was picked up a small number of times. Germline CDR1 LGHNA, CDR2 YNFKEQ. The V and J ends lost 4 bases and 1 base respectively, with 14 bases between them. There are 15 residues in the CDR3. RNA served as the template for amplifying TCR beta CDR3 regions. HTBI primers were employed in first-round RT-PCR, then a second-round multiplex PCR followed. Via MiXCR, TCRdb re-called the multiplex PCR reads, giving one row per CDR3 protein. The data contain 350,000 to 400,000 distinct CDR3 sequences, 15% of them singletons.

Sequenced sample: peripheral blood. This receptor was identified in a woman aged 18-35 years with stable Graves' hyperthyroidism. The J gene is TRBJ2-7, the V gene TRBV4-2, with a weak D call TRBD1 (6 bases). The DNA of the CDR3 is TGTGCCAGCAGCCCCCGAGGGGGAATATCCTACGAGCAGTACTTC. It codes for CASSPRGGISYEQYF.